A single TCR beta chain is shown here with its context. Regarding time point: newly diagnosed GD, antithyroid drugs for less than 3 months. There was RNA extracted from PBMCs, and the TCR library was made from it. Patients hailed from an endocrinology department in Xi'an, China. According to the study, TCR beta libraries were built with iRepertoire HTBI primers and CDR3-region Arm-PCR. TCRdb reprocessed the multiplex PCR reads with MiXCR, giving one entry per CDR3 protein. The sample lists a few hundred thousand distinct CDR3 sequences, roughly 20% seen once, with approximately 12% in the top ten. The data were taken from a study of regulatory T cells in long-lasting Graves disease. These sequences were also reported in another study, on T cells in Graves' hyperthyroidism and ophthalmopathy.

The clonotype originates from a woman aged 30 to 39 with Graves disease. This material consisted of peripheral blood mononuclear cells (PBMCs), taken at new diagnosis, from a patient treated with antithyroid drugs.

The CDR3 loop is CASSRDREMNTEAFF. In DNA form, the CDR3 reads TGTGCCAGCTCACGGGACAGAGAGATGAACACTGAAGCTTTCTTT. The chain links TRBV18 to TRBJ1-1, with 7 bases aligning to TRBD1. V was pared by 4 bases and J by 0 bases, with 5 bases of the junction left unmatched. Looked up from germline, CDR1 is KGHSH and CDR2 is LQKENI. The CDR3 contains 15 residues.